This TCR beta chain was obtained from a study of cytomegalovirus exposure and HLA in healthy donors. The overall study: Unique TCRs numbering approximately 80 million, obtained from HLA-typed donors, made up an early data release. Broader study findings: The productive fraction for most TCR beta V segments was about 87% or about 30% in an earlier analysis. CMV serostatus was the only recorded immune exposure for donors. TCR beta sequences numbering fewer than 20,000 were associated with HLA alleles at 0.05 false discovery rate in a later analysis.

The PCR ran on 60 Vbeta and 13 Jbeta primers. TCRdb's copy holds only in-frame clones and misses some; the assay was immunoSEQ multiplex PCR. The table has about 180,000 clones, under 85% seen once. A note on this clone: No antigen is known for it.

V dropped 6 bases and J dropped 2 bases, with 16 bases sitting between them. The germline V gene encodes CDR1 MNHEY and CDR2 SMNVEV (reference sequence). This CDR3 region has 16 residues. The sequence came from a man younger than 35 in good health and CMV-seronegative. Source material: PBMCs. The V and J genes are TRBV27 and TRBJ2-2; tentative D call: TRBD2 (5 bases). As DNA, the CDR3 is TGTGCCAGCAGGGAGGCACAGCTCGCTAACACCGGGGAGCTGTTTTTT. It is translated as CASREAQLANTGELFF.